Sequencing of this T cell receptor beta chain was carried out in a study of CXCR3-negative and CXCR3-positive naive CD8 T cells. CDR1 and CDR2 from the germline V gene are MNHEY and SVGEGT. The CDR3 has 12 amino acids. It was by 5' RACE with UMI labels that the TRB cDNA libraries were prepared. Reanalyzing the 5' RACE reads, TCRdb keeps one entry per CDR3 protein, without DNA. In total, the table holds 37,000 or so distinct CDR3 sequences. This TCR was sampled from a human donor in good health. Some clones in this sample may be carry-over from other donors' samples. The sequenced material came from memory CD8+ T cells from blood. The chain joins TRBV6-2 or TRBV6-3 to TRBJ2-1; the D gene TCRdb calls, TRBD2, cannot be checked with no DNA. The CDR3: CASSSGTSEQFF.